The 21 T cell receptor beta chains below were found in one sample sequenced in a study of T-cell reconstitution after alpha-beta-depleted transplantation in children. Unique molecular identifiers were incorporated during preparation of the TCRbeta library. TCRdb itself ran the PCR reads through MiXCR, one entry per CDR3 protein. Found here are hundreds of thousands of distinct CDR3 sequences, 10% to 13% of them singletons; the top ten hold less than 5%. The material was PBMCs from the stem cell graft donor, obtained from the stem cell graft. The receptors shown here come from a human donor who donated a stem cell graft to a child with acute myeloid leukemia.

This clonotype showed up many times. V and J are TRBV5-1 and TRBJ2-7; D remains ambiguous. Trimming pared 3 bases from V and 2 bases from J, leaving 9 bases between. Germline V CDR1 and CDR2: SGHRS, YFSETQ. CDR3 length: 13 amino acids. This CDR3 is CASSSGRTYEQYF. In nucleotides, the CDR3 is TGCGCCAGCAGCTCAGGACGGACCTACGAGCAGTACTTC.

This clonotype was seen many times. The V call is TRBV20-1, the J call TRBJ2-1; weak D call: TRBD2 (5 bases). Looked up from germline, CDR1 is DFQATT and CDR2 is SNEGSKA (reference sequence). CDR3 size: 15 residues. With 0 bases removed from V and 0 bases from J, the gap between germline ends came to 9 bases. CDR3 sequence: CSARDSGSSYNEQFF. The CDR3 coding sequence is TGCAGTGCTAGAGATTCTGGGAGCTCCTACAATGAGCAGTTCTTC.

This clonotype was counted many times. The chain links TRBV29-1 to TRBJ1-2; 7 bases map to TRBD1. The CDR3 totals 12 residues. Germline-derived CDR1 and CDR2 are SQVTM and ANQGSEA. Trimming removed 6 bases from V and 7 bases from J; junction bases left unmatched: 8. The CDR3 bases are TGCAGCGTCCCCAGGGGGTTAGGTGGCTACACCTTC. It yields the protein CSVPRGLGGYTF.

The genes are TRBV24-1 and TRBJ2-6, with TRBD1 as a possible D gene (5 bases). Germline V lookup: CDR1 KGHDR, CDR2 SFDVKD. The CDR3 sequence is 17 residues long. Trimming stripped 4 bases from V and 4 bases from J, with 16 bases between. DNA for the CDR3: TGTGCCACCAGTGACACTCTCATGGGGCTGGGGGCCAACGTCCTGACTTTC. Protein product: CATSDTLMGLGANVLTF.

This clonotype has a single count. CDR3 sequence reads: CAIQAPNEKLFF. In nucleotides, the CDR3 is TGTGCCATCCAGGCACCTAATGAAAAACTGTTTTTT. V gene TRBV6-1 combines with J gene TRBJ1-4; D ambiguous. Germline V CDR1 and CDR2: MNHNS, SASEGT. This CDR3 is 12 amino acids long. V was pared by 10 bases and J by 3 bases, with 9 bases between.

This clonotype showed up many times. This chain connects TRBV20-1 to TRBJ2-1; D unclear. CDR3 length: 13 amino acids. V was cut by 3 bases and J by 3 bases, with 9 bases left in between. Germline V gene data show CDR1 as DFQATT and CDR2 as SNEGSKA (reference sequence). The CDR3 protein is CSARDDLYNEQFF. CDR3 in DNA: TGCAGTGCTAGGGATGACCTCTACAATGAGCAGTTCTTC.

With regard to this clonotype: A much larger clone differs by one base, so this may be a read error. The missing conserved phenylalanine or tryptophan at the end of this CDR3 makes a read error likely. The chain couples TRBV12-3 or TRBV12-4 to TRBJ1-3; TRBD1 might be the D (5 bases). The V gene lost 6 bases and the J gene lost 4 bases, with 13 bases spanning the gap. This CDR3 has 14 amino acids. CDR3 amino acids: CASSPGVRGNTIYY. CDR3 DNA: TGTGCCAGCAGCCCGGGGGTAAGAGGAAACACCATATATTAT.

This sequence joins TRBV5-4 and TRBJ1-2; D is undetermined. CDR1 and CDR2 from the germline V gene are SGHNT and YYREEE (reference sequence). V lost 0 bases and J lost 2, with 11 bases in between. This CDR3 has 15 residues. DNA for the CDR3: TGTGCCAGCAGCTTGGTGTCTCGGCAGAACTATGGCTACACCTTC. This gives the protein CASSLVSRQNYGYTF.

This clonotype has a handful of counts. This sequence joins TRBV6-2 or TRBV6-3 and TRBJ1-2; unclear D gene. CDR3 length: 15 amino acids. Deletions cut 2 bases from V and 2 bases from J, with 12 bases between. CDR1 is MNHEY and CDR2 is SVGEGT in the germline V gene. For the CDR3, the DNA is TGTGCCAGCAGTTACAGGCAAGGCAGAAACTATGGCTACACCTTC. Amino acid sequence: CASSYRQGRNYGYTF.

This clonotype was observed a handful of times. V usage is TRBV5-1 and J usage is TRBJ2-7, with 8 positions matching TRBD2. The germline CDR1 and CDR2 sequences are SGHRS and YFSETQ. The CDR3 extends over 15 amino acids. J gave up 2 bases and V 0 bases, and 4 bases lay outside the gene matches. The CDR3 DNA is TGCGCCAGCAGCTTGGCGGGAGGGTTGGCCTACGAGCAGTACTTC. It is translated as CASSLAGGLAYEQYF.

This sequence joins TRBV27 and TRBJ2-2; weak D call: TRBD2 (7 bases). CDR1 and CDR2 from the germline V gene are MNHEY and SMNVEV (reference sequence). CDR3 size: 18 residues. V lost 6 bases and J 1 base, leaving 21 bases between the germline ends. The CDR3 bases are TGTGCCAGCAGCCGTCAGGAAGGGGGGGATGGGAACACCGGGGAGCTGTTTTTT. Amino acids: CASSRQEGGDGNTGELFF.

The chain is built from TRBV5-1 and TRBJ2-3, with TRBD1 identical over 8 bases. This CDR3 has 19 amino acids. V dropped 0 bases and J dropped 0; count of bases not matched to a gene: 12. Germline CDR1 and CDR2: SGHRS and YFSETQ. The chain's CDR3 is CASSLEGFGTGASTDTQYF. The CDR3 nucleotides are TGCGCCAGCAGCTTGGAAGGATTCGGGACAGGAGCGAGCACAGATACGCAGTATTTT.

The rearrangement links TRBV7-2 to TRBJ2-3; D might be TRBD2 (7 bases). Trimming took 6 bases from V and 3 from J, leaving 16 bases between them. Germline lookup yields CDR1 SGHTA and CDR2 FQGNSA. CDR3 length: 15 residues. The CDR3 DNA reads TGTGCCAGCAGGGACCAGGGGAGGGATACAGATACGCAGTATTTT. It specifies CASRDQGRDTDTQYF.

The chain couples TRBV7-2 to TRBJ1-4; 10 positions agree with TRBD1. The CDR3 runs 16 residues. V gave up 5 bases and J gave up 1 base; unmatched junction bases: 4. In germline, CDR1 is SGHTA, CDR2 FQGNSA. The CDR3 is CASSVGQGLTNEKLFF. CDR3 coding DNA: TGTGCCAGCAGCGTGGGACAGGGGTTAACTAATGAAAAACTGTTTTTT.

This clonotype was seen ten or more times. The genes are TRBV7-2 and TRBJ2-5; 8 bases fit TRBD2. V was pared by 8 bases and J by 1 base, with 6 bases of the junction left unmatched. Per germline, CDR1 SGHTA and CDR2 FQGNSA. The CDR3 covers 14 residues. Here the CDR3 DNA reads TGTGCCAGCCGGGAGGGAGGGATCCAAGAGACCCAGTACTTC. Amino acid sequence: CASREGGIQETQYF. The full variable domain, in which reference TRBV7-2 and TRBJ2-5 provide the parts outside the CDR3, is GAGVSQSPSNKVTEKGKDVELRCDPISGHTALYWYRQSLGQGLEFLIYFQGNSAPDKSGLPSDRFSAERTGGSVSTLTIQRTQQEDSAVYLCASREGGIQETQYFGPGTRLLVL.

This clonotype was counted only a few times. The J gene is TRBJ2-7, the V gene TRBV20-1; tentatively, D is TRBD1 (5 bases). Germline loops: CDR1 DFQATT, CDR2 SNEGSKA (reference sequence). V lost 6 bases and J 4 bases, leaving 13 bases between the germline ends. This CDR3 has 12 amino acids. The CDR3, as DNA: TGCAGTGCCCTCAGGGCTTGGTACGAGCAGTACTTC. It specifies CSALRAWYEQYF.

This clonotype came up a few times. DNA for the CDR3: TGTGCCAGCAGCATAAAGGGGAGGATGGCCAAAAACATTCAGTACTTC. Translation gives CASSIKGRMAKNIQYF. The chain is built from TRBV21-1 and TRBJ2-4; the D call of TRBD2 is as the table states it, not checked on the DNA. TRBV21-1 is a recognized pseudogene. The CDR3 sequence is 16 residues long.

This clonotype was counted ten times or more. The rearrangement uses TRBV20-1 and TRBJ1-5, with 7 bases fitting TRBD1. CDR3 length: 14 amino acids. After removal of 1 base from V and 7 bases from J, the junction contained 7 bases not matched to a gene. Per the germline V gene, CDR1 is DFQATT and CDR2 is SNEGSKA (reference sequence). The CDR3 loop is CSARAGGTEQPQHF. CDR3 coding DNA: TGCAGTGCTAGAGCCGGGGGGACAGAACAGCCCCAGCATTTT.

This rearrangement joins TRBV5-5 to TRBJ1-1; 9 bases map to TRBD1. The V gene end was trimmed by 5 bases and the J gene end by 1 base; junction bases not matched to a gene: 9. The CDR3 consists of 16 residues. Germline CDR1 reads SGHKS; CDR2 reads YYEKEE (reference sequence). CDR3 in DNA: TGTGCCAGCAGTTATTCTCCGGGACAGGGGAACACTGAAGCTTTCTTT. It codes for CASSYSPGQGNTEAFF.

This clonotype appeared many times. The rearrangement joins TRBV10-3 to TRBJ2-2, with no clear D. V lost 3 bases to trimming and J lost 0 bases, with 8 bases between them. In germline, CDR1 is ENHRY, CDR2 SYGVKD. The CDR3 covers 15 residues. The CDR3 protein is CAISDYGSNTGELFF. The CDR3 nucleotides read TGTGCCATCAGTGATTATGGATCGAACACCGGGGAGCTGTTTTTT.

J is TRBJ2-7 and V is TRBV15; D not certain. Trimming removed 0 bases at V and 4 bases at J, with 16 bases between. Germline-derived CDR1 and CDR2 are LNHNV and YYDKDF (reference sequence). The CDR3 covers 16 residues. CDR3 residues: CATSRDRREYGYEQYF. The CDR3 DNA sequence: TGTGCCACCAGCAGAGATAGGAGAGAGTACGGATACGAGCAGTACTTC.